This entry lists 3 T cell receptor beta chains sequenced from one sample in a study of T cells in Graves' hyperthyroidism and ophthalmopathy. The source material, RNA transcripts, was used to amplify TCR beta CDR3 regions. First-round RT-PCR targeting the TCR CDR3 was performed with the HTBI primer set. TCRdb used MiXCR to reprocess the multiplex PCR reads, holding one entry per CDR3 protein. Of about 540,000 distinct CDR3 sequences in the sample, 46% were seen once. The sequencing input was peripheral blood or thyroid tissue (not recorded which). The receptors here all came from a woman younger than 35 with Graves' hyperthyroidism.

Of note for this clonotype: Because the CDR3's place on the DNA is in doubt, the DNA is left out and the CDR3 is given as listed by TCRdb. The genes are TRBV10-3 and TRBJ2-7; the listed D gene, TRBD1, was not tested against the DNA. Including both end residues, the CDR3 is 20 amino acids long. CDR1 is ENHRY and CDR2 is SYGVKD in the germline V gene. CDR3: CDSSIYLCSVDGQGGYEQYF.

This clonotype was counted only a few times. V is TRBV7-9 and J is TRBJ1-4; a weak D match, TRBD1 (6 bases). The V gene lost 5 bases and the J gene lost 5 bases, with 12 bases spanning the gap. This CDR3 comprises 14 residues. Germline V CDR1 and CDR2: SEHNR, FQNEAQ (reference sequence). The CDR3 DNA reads TGTGCCAGCAGCCCTGGACAGCTAAATGAAAAACTGTTTTTT. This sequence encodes CASSPGQLNEKLFF.

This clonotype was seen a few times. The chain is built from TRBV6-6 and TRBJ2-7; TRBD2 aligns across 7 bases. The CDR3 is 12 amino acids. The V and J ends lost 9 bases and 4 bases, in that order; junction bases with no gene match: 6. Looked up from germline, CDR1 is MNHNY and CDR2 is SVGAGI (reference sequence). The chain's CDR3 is CASGSREYEQYF. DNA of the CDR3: TGTGCCAGTGGGTCGCGGGAGTACGAGCAGTACTTC.